This note documents a single T cell receptor (beta chain) sequence. These data come from a study of T cell changes during pregnancy in multiple sclerosis. Repertoires were generated with immunoSEQ multiplex PCR, while TCRdb's copy carries only in-frame clones and drops some. The sample lists 65,000 or so clones, around 90% occurring once. Germline V CDR1 and CDR2: KGHSH, LQKENI. V lost 0 bases, J lost 5 bases, and 16 bases lay in between. The CDR3 is 16 residues long. V and J are TRBV18 and TRBJ1-2; D is perhaps TRBD1 (6 bases). Sequencing was performed on peripheral blood, taken in the second trimester of pregnancy. The TCR comes from a female donor in good health, enrolled as a control in a pregnancy study. The CDR3 DNA follows: TGTGCCAGCTCACCACCCCCGCCGCAGGGGTCGTATGGCTACACCTTC. This gives the protein CASSPPPPQGSYGYTF.